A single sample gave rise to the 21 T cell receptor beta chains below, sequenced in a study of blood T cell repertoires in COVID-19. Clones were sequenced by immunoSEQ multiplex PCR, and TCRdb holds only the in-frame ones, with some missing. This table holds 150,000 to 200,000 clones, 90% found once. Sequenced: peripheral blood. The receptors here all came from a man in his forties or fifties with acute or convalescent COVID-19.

The CDR3 is CASRDRGSWTDTQYF. Here the CDR3 DNA reads TGTGCCAGTAGGGACCGGGGGAGTTGGACAGATACGCAGTATTTT. The chain has TRBV19 and TRBJ2-3, with D tentatively TRBD2 (6 bases). V was pared by 6 bases and J by 3 bases, with 16 bases between. Germline V gene sequence: CDR1 LNHDA, CDR2 SQIVND (reference sequence). The CDR3 runs to 15 residues.

As DNA, the CDR3 is TGTGCCAGCAGCCAAAGGACAGGGGGCATTTTGGGGATTCAGTACTTC. Translation: CASSQRTGGILGIQYF. The J gene is TRBJ2-4, the V gene TRBV7-2; 11 nucleotides agree with TRBD1. V was clipped by 5 bases and J by 10 bases; unmatched bases: 13. The germline CDR1 and CDR2 sequences are SGHTA and FQGNSA. The CDR3 has 16 residues.

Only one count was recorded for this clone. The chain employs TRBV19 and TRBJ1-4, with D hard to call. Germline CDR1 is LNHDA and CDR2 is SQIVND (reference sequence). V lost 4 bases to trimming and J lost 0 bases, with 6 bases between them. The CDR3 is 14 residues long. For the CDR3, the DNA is TGTGCCAGTAGTACTCCTCCAACTAATGAAAAACTGTTTTTT. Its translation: CASSTPPTNEKLFF.

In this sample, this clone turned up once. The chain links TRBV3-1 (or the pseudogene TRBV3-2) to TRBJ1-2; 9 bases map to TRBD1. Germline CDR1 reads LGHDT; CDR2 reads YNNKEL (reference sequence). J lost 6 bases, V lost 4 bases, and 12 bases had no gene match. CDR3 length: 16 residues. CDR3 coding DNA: TGTGCCAGCAGCCTCAGTCCCGGGACAGGGTTTCATGGCTACACCTTC. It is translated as CASSLSPGTGFHGYTF.

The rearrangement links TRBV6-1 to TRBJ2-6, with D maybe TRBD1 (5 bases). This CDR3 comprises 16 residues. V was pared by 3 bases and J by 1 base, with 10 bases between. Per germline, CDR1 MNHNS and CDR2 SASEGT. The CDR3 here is CASSDLGQSGANVLTF. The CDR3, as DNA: TGTGCCAGCAGTGACCTCGGACAATCTGGGGCCAACGTCCTGACTTTC.

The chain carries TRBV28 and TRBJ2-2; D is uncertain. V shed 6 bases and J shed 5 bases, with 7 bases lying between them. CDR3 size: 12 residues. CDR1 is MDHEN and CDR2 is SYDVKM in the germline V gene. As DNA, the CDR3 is TGTGCCAGCAGAACGGGTACCGGGGAGCTGTTTTTT. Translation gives CASRTGTGELFF.

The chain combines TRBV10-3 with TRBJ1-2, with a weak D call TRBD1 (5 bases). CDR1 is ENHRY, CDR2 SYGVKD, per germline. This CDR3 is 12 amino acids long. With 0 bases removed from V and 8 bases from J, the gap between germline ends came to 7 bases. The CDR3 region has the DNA TGTGCCATCAGTGAGTCAGGGGCGGGCTACACCTTC. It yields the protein CAISESGAGYTF.

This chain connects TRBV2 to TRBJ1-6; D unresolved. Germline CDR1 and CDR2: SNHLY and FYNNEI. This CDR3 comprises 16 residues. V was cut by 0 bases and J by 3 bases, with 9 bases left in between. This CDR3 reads CASSEASVFYNSPLHF. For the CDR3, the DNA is TGTGCCAGCAGTGAAGCTTCCGTTTTCTATAATTCACCCCTCCACTTT.

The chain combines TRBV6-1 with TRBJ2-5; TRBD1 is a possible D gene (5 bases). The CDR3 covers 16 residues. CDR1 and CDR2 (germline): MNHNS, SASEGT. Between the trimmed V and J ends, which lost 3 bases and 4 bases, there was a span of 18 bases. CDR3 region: CASSETLQESVETQYF. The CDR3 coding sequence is TGTGCCAGCAGTGAGACACTACAGGAATCGGTAGAGACCCAGTACTTC.

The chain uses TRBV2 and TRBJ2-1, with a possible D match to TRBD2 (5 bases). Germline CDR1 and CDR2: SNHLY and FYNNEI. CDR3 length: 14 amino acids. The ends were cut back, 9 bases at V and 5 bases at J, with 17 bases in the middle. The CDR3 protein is CARNGIQFDNEQFF. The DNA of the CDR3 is TGTGCCAGAAACGGGATTCAGTTCGACAATGAGCAGTTCTTC.

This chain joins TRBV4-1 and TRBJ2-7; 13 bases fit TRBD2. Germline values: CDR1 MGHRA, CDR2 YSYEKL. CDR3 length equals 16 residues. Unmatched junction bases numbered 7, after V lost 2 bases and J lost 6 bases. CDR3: CASSQPGTSGISEQYF. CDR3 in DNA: TGCGCCAGCAGCCAACCCGGGACTAGCGGGATTAGCGAGCAGTACTTC.

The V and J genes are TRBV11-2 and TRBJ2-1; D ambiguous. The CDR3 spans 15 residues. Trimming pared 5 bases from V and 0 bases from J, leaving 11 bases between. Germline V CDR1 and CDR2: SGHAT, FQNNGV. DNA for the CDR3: TGTGCCAGCAGCCTTAGTCGGAGCTCCTACAATGAGCAGTTCTTC. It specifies CASSLSRSSYNEQFF.

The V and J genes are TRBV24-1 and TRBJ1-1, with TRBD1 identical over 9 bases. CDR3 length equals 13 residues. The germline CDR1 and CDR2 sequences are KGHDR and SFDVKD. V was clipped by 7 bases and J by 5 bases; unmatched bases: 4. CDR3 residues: CATRQGAWTEAFF. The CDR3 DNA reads TGTGCCACCAGACAGGGGGCCTGGACTGAAGCTTTCTTT.

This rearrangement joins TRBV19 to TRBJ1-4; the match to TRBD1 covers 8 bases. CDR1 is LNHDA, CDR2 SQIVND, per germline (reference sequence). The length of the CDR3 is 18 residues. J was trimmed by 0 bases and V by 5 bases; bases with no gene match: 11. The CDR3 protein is CASSARQGNPATNEKLFF. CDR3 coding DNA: TGTGCCAGTAGTGCTAGACAGGGGAACCCGGCAACTAATGAAAAACTGTTTTTT.

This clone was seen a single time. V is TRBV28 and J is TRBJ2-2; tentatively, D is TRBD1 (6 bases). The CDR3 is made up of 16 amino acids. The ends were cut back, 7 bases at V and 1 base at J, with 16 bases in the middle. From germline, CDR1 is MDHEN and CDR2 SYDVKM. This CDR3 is CASKRRGRENTGELFF. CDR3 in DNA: TGTGCCAGCAAGCGCAGGGGCAGGGAGAACACCGGGGAGCTGTTTTTT.

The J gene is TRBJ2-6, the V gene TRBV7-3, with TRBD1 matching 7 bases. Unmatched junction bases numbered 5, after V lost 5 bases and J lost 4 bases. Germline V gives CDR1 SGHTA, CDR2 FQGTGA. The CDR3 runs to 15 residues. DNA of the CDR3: TGTGCCAGCAGCAAGACAGGGACCGGGGCCAACGTCCTGACTTTC. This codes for CASSKTGTGANVLTF.

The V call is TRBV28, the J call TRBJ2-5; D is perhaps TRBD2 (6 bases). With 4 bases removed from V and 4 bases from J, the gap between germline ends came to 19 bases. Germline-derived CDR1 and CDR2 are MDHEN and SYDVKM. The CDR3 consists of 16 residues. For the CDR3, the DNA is TGTGCCAGCAGTTCGCCGGGACTCGATAGCGCAGAGACCCAGTACTTC. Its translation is CASSSPGLDSAETQYF.

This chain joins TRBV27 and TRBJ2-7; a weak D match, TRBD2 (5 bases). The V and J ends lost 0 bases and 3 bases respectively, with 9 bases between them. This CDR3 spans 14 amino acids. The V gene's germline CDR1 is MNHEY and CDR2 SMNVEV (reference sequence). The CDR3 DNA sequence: TGTGCCAGCAGTTTATCGGGAGTGGGCTACGAGCAGTACTTC. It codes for CASSLSGVGYEQYF.

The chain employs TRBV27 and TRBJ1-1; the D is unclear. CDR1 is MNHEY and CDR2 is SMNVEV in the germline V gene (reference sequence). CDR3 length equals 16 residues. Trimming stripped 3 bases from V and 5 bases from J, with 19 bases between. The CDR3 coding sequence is TGTGCCAGCAGTTTTTCCAGTTCCCCTTTAACGACTGAAGCTTTCTTT. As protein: CASSFSSSPLTTEAFF.

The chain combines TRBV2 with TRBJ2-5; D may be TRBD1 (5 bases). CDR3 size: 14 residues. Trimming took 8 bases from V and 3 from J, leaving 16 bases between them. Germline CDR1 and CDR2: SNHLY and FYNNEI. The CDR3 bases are TGTGCCAGCGGGTGGGAAGGGGCTAAAGAGACCCAGTACTTC. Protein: CASGWEGAKETQYF.

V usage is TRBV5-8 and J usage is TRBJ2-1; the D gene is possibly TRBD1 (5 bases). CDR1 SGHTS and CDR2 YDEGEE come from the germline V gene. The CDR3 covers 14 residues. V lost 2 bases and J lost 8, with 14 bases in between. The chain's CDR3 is CASSFPGWGDEQFF. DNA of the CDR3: TGTGCCAGCAGCTTCCCAGGCTGGGGCGATGAGCAGTTCTTC.